Listed here are 21 T cell receptor beta chains from one sample, sequenced in a study of T cell responses to AZD1222 COVID-19 vaccine (dated by TCRdb to the early 2020s). The receptor library was made with the immunoSEQ multiplex PCR assay. TCRdb limited this immuneACCESS table to in-frame rearrangements with V and J called. A share of clones is missing; checked studies link under half to unresolved V genes, and the rest is unexplained. The sample includes roughly 130,000 clones, with 88% observed a single time. The ten most abundant clones make up roughly a sixth of the sample. The time point label corresponds to: baseline before first vaccination. The treatment or condition label, read with the paper, signifies: meningococcal conjugate vaccine given as trial control. The sample here was peripheral blood, taken on day 0 of MenACWY control vaccination. Receptors originate from an adult in good health.

This chain joins TRBV19 and TRBJ2-3, with D perhaps TRBD1 (6 bases). The CDR3 totals 14 residues. Trimming removed 7 bases at V and 0 bases at J, with 11 bases between. The germline CDR1 and CDR2 sequences are LNHDA and SQIVND (reference sequence). The CDR3, as DNA: TGTGCCAGTAAGTTCGGACAGAGCACAGATACGCAGTATTTT. It specifies CASKFGQSTDTQYF.

The chain employs TRBV18 and TRBJ2-1; D gene uncertain. The CDR3 is 12 residues long. CDR1 is KGHSH, CDR2 LQKENI, per germline. V lost 1 base to trimming and J lost 5 bases, with 3 bases between them. This CDR3 is CASSPQNNEQFF. CDR3 nucleotides: TGTGCCAGCTCACCACAGAACAATGAGCAGTTCTTC.

The CDR3 sequence is CASSLARQGVSPLHF. In DNA form, the CDR3 reads TGCGCCAGCAGCTTGGCCAGGCAGGGGGTTTCACCCCTCCACTTT. The rearrangement uses TRBV5-1 and TRBJ1-6; 7 bases match TRBD1. The CDR3 is 15 residues long. V was clipped by 0 bases and J by 9 bases; unmatched bases: 6. Germline V lookup: CDR1 SGHRS, CDR2 YFSETQ.

In this sample, this clone turned up a few times. The chain recombines TRBV7-2 with TRBJ2-7, with unresolved D. This CDR3 contains 13 residues. CDR1 is SGHTA and CDR2 is FQGNSA in the germline V gene. The V gene lost 2 bases and the J gene lost 0 bases, with 5 bases spanning the gap. CDR3 sequence (DNA): TGTGCCAGCAGCTTATATCACTCCTACGAGCAGTACTTC. It is translated as CASSLYHSYEQYF.

The CDR3 DNA reads as TGTGCCAGCAGTGAAGCTCAACTAGCTGTCTACAATGAGCAGTTCTTC. Its translation: CASSEAQLAVYNEQFF. V gene TRBV6-1 combines with J gene TRBJ2-1, with a possible D match to TRBD2 (6 bases). V was clipped by 0 bases and J by 3 bases, with 12 bases between them. Germline V lookup: CDR1 MNHNS, CDR2 SASEGT. The CDR3 has 16 amino acids.

The rearrangement uses TRBV13 and TRBJ2-3; tentatively, D is TRBD1 (5 bases). Trimming took off 5 bases at V and 4 bases at J, with 13 bases between the two ends. Germline-derived CDR1 and CDR2 are PRHDT and FYEKMQ (reference sequence). The CDR3 sequence is 14 residues long. The CDR3 region is CASSLIDSPDTQYF. The CDR3 coding sequence is TGTGCCAGCAGCCTGATCGACAGCCCAGATACGCAGTATTTT.

The chain links TRBV28 to TRBJ2-3; tentatively, D is TRBD1 (6 bases). V was trimmed by 6 bases and J by 4 bases, leaving 11 bases between them. CDR3 size: 13 residues. Per germline, CDR1 MDHEN and CDR2 SYDVKM. The CDR3 DNA reads TGTGCCAGCAGGAGTGGGGGCGCAGATACGCAGTATTTT. Translated: CASRSGGADTQYF. The variable domain in full, with the rest retrieved from reference TRBV28 and TRBJ2-3, is DVKVTQSSRYLVKRTGEKVFLECVQDMDHENMFWYRQDPGLGLRLIYFSYDVKMKEKGDIPEGYSVSREKKERFSLILESASTNQTSMYLCASRSGGADTQYFGPGTRLTVL.

This clone was seen a single time. This chain links TRBV18 with TRBJ1-2; 8 nucleotides align to TRBD1. Germline CDR1 and CDR2: KGHSH and LQKENI. The CDR3 is 15 amino acids. With 2 bases clipped from V and 5 bases from J, the junction kept 7 bases outside the gene matches. The CDR3 loop is CASSPRTGRAYGYTF. In DNA, the CDR3 is TGTGCCAGCTCACCAAGGACAGGGCGGGCGTATGGCTACACCTTC.

V and J are TRBV9 and TRBJ1-3; TRBD1 agrees at 8 bases. Germline CDR1 SGDLS, CDR2 YYNGEE. V lost 4 bases to trimming and J lost 3 bases; unmatched junction nucleotides: 6. The CDR3 is 15 residues long. The CDR3 protein is CASSLPGTGGNTIYF. The CDR3 coding sequence is TGTGCCAGCAGCTTACCCGGGACAGGTGGAAACACCATATATTTT.

This clone was seen more than once but under ten times. This chain connects TRBV6-5 to TRBJ1-6; D might be TRBD1 (5 bases). CDR1 and CDR2 from the germline V gene are MNHEY and SVGAGI. V was cut by 4 bases and J by 10 bases, with 11 bases left in between. The CDR3 has 13 amino acids. The CDR3 DNA reads as TGTGCCAGCAGTTCACCAGGGTTGTCACCCCTCCACTTT. It yields the protein CASSSPGLSPLHF.

CDR3 sequence reads: CASSLASPGTEAFF. As DNA, the CDR3 is TGTGCCAGCAGCTTAGCCTCGCCCGGGACTGAAGCTTTCTTT. The rearrangement joins TRBV7-2 to TRBJ1-1; no clear D. With 0 bases removed from V and 5 bases from J, the gap between germline ends came to 10 bases. CDR3 length: 14 amino acids. Looked up from germline, CDR1 is SGHTA and CDR2 is FQGNSA.

This clone has a single count. The V gene is TRBV4-1, the J gene TRBJ1-1, with a weak D call TRBD1 (5 bases). CDR3 length: 14 residues. Trimming removed 3 bases at V and 2 bases at J, with 10 bases between. The germline V gene encodes CDR1 MGHRA and CDR2 YSYEKL. CDR3 protein: CASSQAQGNTEAFF. CDR3 nucleotides: TGCGCCAGCAGCCAGGCCCAGGGCAACACTGAAGCTTTCTTT.

J is TRBJ2-7 and V is TRBV18, with 7 bases aligning to TRBD2. Trimming took 2 bases from V and 9 from J; bases not matched to a gene: 13. Germline CDR1 is KGHSH and CDR2 is LQKENI. CDR3 length equals 15 residues. CDR3 loop: CASSPSGTVLFGQYF. In DNA form, the CDR3 reads TGTGCCAGCTCACCAAGCGGGACGGTCCTTTTTGGGCAGTACTTC.

V gene TRBV5-1 combines with J gene TRBJ2-3; 16 bases line up with TRBD2. This CDR3 spans 19 amino acids. The germline CDR1 and CDR2 sequences are SGHRS and YFSETQ. The V gene end was trimmed by 7 bases and the J gene end by 6 bases; junction bases not matched to a gene: 17. CDR3 in amino acids: CASCKDAGTSGRASDTQYF. The CDR3, as DNA: TGCGCCAGCTGCAAGGACGCCGGGACTAGCGGGAGGGCGTCGGATACGCAGTATTTT.

The V and J genes are TRBV24-1 and TRBJ1-2, with a possible D match to TRBD1 (6 bases). There are 13 residues in the CDR3. Trimming stripped 8 bases from V and 3 bases from J, with 12 bases between. Germline V gene lookup returns CDR1 KGHDR and CDR2 SFDVKD. CDR3 region: CATTSGGDYGYTF. The CDR3 DNA reads as TGTGCCACCACCTCGGGGGGCGACTATGGCTACACCTTC.

The table lists this clone with a count of one. This rearrangement joins TRBV27 to TRBJ1-1; tentatively, D is TRBD1 (5 bases). The germline V gene encodes CDR1 MNHEY and CDR2 SMNVEV (reference sequence). V gave up 1 base and J gave up 5 bases, with 11 bases separating them. The CDR3 extends over 14 amino acids. The DNA for the CDR3 is TGTGCCAGCAGTTTATGGGCAGGGAGAACTGAAGCTTTCTTT. Encoded protein: CASSLWAGRTEAFF.

The chain is built from TRBV18 and TRBJ2-7; 9 nucleotides align to TRBD1. V trimming: 5 bases; J trimming: 2 bases; junction bases outside the gene matches: 7. This CDR3 has 15 residues. The germline V gene has CDR1 KGHSH and CDR2 LQKENI. The CDR3 DNA reads TGTGCCAGCTCATCCGCGGGGACAGGGACCTACGAGCAGTACTTC. This encodes CASSSAGTGTYEQYF.

The rearrangement uses TRBV5-1 and TRBJ2-5; 9 bases are a match to TRBD2. The CDR3 is 15 residues long. Germline trimming cut 6 bases from V and 3 bases from J; bases unmatched to any gene: 9. Germline V CDR1 and CDR2: SGHRS, YFSETQ. CDR3 protein: CASTVGGGREETQYF. CDR3 DNA: TGCGCCAGCACCGTCGGGGGCGGGAGGGAAGAGACCCAGTACTTC.

The chain links TRBV25-1 to TRBJ2-7; D is uncertain. CDR1 and CDR2 (germline): MGHDK, SYGVNS. The CDR3 has 12 amino acids. V lost 3 bases, J lost 4 bases, and 7 bases lay in between. The CDR3: CASSEGKYEQYF. In DNA form, the CDR3 reads TGTGCCAGCAGTGAGGGAAAATACGAGCAGTACTTC.

The rearrangement joins TRBV19 to TRBJ1-5; no definite D call. This CDR3 contains 15 residues. Trimming took 3 bases from V and 0 from J, leaving 9 bases between them. Germline lookup yields CDR1 LNHDA and CDR2 SQIVND (reference sequence). Here the CDR3 DNA reads TGTGCCAGTAGTATTTGGAGGGATAGCAATCAGCCCCAGCATTTT. Its protein product is CASSIWRDSNQPQHF. The full variable domain, in which reference TRBV19 and TRBJ1-5 provide the parts outside the CDR3, is DGGITQSPKYLFRKEGQNVTLSCEQNLNHDAMYWYRQDPGQGLRLIYYSQIVNDFQKGDIAEGYSVSREKKESFPLTVTSAQKNPTAFYLCASSIWRDSNQPQHFGDGTRLSIL.

The rearrangement links TRBV9 to TRBJ2-1; 12 nucleotides line up with TRBD2. J was trimmed by 7 bases and V by 0 bases; bases with no gene match: 5. The CDR3 totals 16 residues. Per the germline V gene, CDR1 is SGDLS and CDR2 is YYNGEE. DNA of the CDR3: TGTGCCAGCAGCGTAGGCCTAGCGGGAGGGCCAAATGAGCAGTTCTTC. Its protein is CASSVGLAGGPNEQFF.